There are many counts of the clone carrying this TCR beta chain. What it recognizes is unknown. The data originate from a study of T-cell reconstitution after alpha-beta-depleted transplantation in children. Study-level points and caveats: Approximately two months post-transplant, alpha-beta T cells reportedly originated from several hundred expanded graft clones. After transplant, high TCRbeta diversity at day 60 in some patients arose from surviving recipient T cells and thymic progenitors. Most T-cell counts and diversity one year after the transplant came from T cells that were newly produced.

Unique molecular identifiers tagged the TCRbeta library. TCRdb ran MiXCR on the PCR reads and lists one entry per CDR3 protein. The sample yields some 190,000 distinct CDR3 sequences, over 8.5% seen once. This TCR derives from a boy aged 2 to 10 with acute myeloid leukemia, due to receive a stem cell transplant. The sample in question was PBMCs, obtained before TCRalphabeta/CD19-depleted stem cell transplant.

The CDR3 region is CASSRGTSNRNEQFF. The CDR3 DNA reads TGTGCCAGCAGTCGCGGGACTAGCAATAGAAATGAGCAGTTCTTC. V is TRBV27 and J is TRBJ2-1; 9 bases agree with TRBD2. Germline-derived CDR1 and CDR2 are MNHEY and SMNVEV (reference sequence). The CDR3 is 15 residues long. The junction had 9 bases not matched to a gene; V was cut back by 5 bases and J by 7 bases.